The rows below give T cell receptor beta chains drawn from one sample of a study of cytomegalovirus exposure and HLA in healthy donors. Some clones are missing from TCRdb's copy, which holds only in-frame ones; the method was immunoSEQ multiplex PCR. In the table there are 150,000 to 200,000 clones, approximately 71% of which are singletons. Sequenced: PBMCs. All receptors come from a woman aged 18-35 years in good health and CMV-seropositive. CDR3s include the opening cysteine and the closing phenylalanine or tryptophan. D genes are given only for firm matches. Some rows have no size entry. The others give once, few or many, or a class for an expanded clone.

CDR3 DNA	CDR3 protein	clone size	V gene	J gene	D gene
TGTGCCAGCAGACCACCGTCCGGGAACACTGAAGCTTTCTTT	CASRPPSGNTEAFF	.	TRBV6-5	TRBJ1-1	.
TGTGCCAGCAGCTTAGAAGCGGGGGGAGAGACCCAGTACTTC	CASSLEAGGETQYF	few	TRBV11-2	TRBJ2-5	TRBD2
TGTGCCAGCAGTGTTCACTACTCTGGGGCCAACGTCCTGACTTTC	CASSVHYSGANVLTF	.	TRBV28	TRBJ2-6	.
TGCGCCAGCAGATTTCAACAGGGGAGGCCTGAAGCTTTCTTT	CASRFQQGRPEAFF	.	TRBV5-1	TRBJ1-1	TRBD1
TGTGCCAGTAGGATAGGACAGGGAAGCAATCAGCCCCAGCATTTT	CASRIGQGSNQPQHF	.	TRBV19	TRBJ1-5	TRBD1
TGTGCCAGCTCACCCATCCGGACAGAGCAGTACTTC	CASSPIRTEQYF	.	TRBV18	TRBJ2-7	.
TGTGCCAGCAGCTGGGGGACTAGCGGGAATGAGCAGTTCTTC	CASSWGTSGNEQFF	.	TRBV7-3	TRBJ2-1	TRBD2
TGTGCCAGCAGCTATCATCTGGGCGGCTACACCTTC	CASSYHLGGYTF	.	TRBV5-6	TRBJ1-2	.
TGTGCCAGCAGTCCAGGAGGGACCTATGGCTACACCTTC	CASSPGGTYGYTF	.	TRBV28	TRBJ1-2	.
TGTGCCAGCAGCTTGGGACAGGGAGCACGGACTGAAGCTTTCTTT	CASSLGQGARTEAFF	.	TRBV5-6	TRBJ1-1	TRBD1
TGTGCCAGCAGCTCCCCAATTACAGGGAACACTGAAGCTTTCTTT	CASSSPITGNTEAFF	.	TRBV7-8	TRBJ1-1	.
TGTGCCAGCAGTGGGTTAGATTTATCCTACGAGCAGTACTTC	CASSGLDLSYEQYF	.	TRBV2	TRBJ2-7	.
TGTGCCAGCAGTTTGCCCGAGATGGTCGCGTCCACTGAAGCTTTCTTT	CASSLPEMVASTEAFF	.	TRBV7-6	TRBJ1-1	.
TGTGCCAGCTCACCTCCGCGCCAGGGACAGGGGGACTACGAGCAGTACTTC	CASSPPRQGQGDYEQYF	few	TRBV18	TRBJ2-7	TRBD1
TGTGCCTGGAGTGTCAGGGTCTCCGTCGAGATAGCCTACGAGCAGTACTTC	CAWSVRVSVEIAYEQYF	.	TRBV30	TRBJ2-7	.
TGTGCCAGCAGTGGAGGGCCGCACTATGGCTACACCTTC	CASSGGPHYGYTF	.	TRBV6-5	TRBJ1-2	.
TGTGCCAGCAGCCCCAATGGGGGGGGCCTCTACGAGCAGTACTTC	CASSPNGGGLYEQYF	.	TRBV13	TRBJ2-7	.
TGCGCCAGCAGTGAGAGGGGCCCAGGTAGCGAGCAGTACTTC	CASSERGPGSEQYF	once	TRBV10-2	TRBJ2-7	.
TGTGCCAGCAGAAGGACAGGGATCTTTTTGGAGACCCAGTACTTC	CASRRTGIFLETQYF	.	TRBV2	TRBJ2-5	TRBD1
TGTGCCAGCATCAAAAGACTAGCGGGCGAGACTAGCACAGATACGCAGTATTTT	CASIKRLAGETSTDTQYF	.	TRBV11-2	TRBJ2-3	TRBD2
TGTGCCAGCAGAGCGACCAGACAGGCCAATCAGCCCCAGCATTTT	CASRATRQANQPQHF	few	TRBV27	TRBJ1-5	.
TGTGCCAGCAGTGGAACAGGGATCGATCAGTACTTC	CASSGTGIDQYF	.	TRBV2	TRBJ2-4	.
TGTGCCTGGTCCAGGATTGGTATCGAGACCCAGTACTTC	CAWSRIGIETQYF	.	TRBV30	TRBJ2-5	.
TGTGCCAGCAGCTTGGGACAGGGAGCGACGGCCTACACCTTC	CASSLGQGATAYTF	.	TRBV13	TRBJ1-2	TRBD1
TGTGCCAGCAGTTACTCGAAAGCGGGCGCATCCTACGAGCAGTACTTC	CASSYSKAGASYEQYF	.	TRBV6-5	TRBJ2-7	.
TGTGCCAGCGGACGGGACAGGTCCTACGAGCAGTACTTC	CASGRDRSYEQYF	.	TRBV7-8	TRBJ2-7	TRBD1
TGTGCCAGCAGACGACTTATAGCTAACTATGGCTACACCTTC	CASRRLIANYGYTF	.	TRBV2	TRBJ1-2	.
TGTGCCTGGAGTTCAGGGGGTGTGCGGGAGCAGTACTTC	CAWSSGGVREQYF	.	TRBV30	TRBJ2-7	TRBD1
TGTGCCAGCAGTACAATGGGGACTAGTTATGAGACCCAGTACTTC	CASSTMGTSYETQYF	.	TRBV27	TRBJ2-5	TRBD2
TGTGCCAGCAGTTACTCCTCCAGCGGTGCCTACGAGCAGTACTTC	CASSYSSSGAYEQYF	once	TRBV6-5	TRBJ2-7	.
TGTGCCACCAGCGACAGGGACCACGAGCAGTACTTC	CATSDRDHEQYF	.	TRBV15	TRBJ2-7	TRBD1
TGTGCCAGTAGTATTGCACTATCAACTAATGAAAAACTGTTTTTT	CASSIALSTNEKLFF	.	TRBV19	TRBJ1-4	.
TGTGCCAGCAGCCCTAACTCAGGCGGAAACACCATATATTTT	CASSPNSGGNTIYF	.	TRBV9	TRBJ1-3	.
TGTGCCTGGAGAGACAAATCCTACGAGCAGTACTTC	CAWRDKSYEQYF	.	TRBV30	TRBJ2-7	.
TGCGCCAGCAGCCCGACTAGCGGGAACTACAATGAGCAGTTCTTC	CASSPTSGNYNEQFF	.	TRBV5-1	TRBJ2-1	TRBD2
TGCGCCAGCAGTGAGGGGACACGATCCTTTGAAGCTTTCTTT	CASSEGTRSFEAFF	.	TRBV10-2	TRBJ1-1	.
TGTGCCTGGAGTGCCGGACTAGCGGGAGGGGTCTTGAATGAGCAGTTCTTC	CAWSAGLAGGVLNEQFF	.	TRBV30	TRBJ2-1	TRBD2
TGCGCCAGCAGTAAGGCTAGCGGCCCCCGGAGGGGTGAGCAGTTCTTC	CASSKASGPRRGEQFF	.	TRBV10-1	TRBJ2-1	TRBD2
TGCGCCAGCAGCGTTGGGAGTGGGACTAGCCAAAATGAGCAGTTCTTC	CASSVGSGTSQNEQFF	few	TRBV5-1	TRBJ2-1	TRBD2
TGCGCCAGCAGCTTCGGGGGTGGTGAAAAACTGTTTTTT	CASSFGGGEKLFF	.	TRBV5-1	TRBJ1-4	.
TGTGCCAGCAGTTACGGCTCCCCCCGGGGATACGAGCAGTACTTC	CASSYGSPRGYEQYF	.	TRBV6-6	TRBJ2-7	.
TGTGCCAGCTCACCACAGGGGGCCGATGGAAACACCATATATTTT	CASSPQGADGNTIYF	.	TRBV18	TRBJ1-3	TRBD1
TGCGCCAGCAGCCAAGCGCGGCAAAGGTCTAGCACAGATACGCAGTATTTT	CASSQARQRSSTDTQYF	.	TRBV4-1	TRBJ2-3	.
TGTGCCTGGAGTGTGTTCGGGAGGTCCTACAATGAGCAGTTCTTC	CAWSVFGRSYNEQFF	.	TRBV30	TRBJ2-1	TRBD2
TGTGCCAGCAGCTTAAAGGTGCGGCTCGCCGCGAACACCGGGGAGCTGTTTTTT	CASSLKVRLAANTGELFF	few	TRBV7-9	TRBJ2-2	.
TGTGCCAGCTCACCCGAGGCCGGTTACGAGCAGTACTTC	CASSPEAGYEQYF	few	TRBV18	TRBJ2-7	.
TGTGCCAGCAGCTTTACAGGCTACAATGAGCAGTTCTTC	CASSFTGYNEQFF	.	TRBV7-6	TRBJ2-1	.
TGTGCCAGCAGTTTATCTCGGACTGAAGCTTTCTTT	CASSLSRTEAFF	once	TRBV28	TRBJ1-1	.
TGTGCCAGCAGCGCTCACCTAGGCTCTGGAAACACCATATATTTT	CASSAHLGSGNTIYF	.	TRBV9	TRBJ1-3	.
TGCGCCAGCAGCCAAGTTGCAGGAGAAGCTTTCTTT	CASSQVAGEAFF	few	TRBV4-3	TRBJ1-1	.
TGTGCCAGCAGCTTTAAGGGGAACGGTCAGCCCCAGCATTTT	CASSFKGNGQPQHF	.	TRBV7-9	TRBJ1-5	.
TGTGCCAGCAGCCCTGGGACTAGCACTGAGACCCAGTACTTC	CASSPGTSTETQYF	.	TRBV11-2	TRBJ2-5	TRBD2
TGTGCCAGCAGTACTTACAGGGGGTCCACTGAAGCTTTCTTT	CASSTYRGSTEAFF	few	TRBV6-5	TRBJ1-1	TRBD1